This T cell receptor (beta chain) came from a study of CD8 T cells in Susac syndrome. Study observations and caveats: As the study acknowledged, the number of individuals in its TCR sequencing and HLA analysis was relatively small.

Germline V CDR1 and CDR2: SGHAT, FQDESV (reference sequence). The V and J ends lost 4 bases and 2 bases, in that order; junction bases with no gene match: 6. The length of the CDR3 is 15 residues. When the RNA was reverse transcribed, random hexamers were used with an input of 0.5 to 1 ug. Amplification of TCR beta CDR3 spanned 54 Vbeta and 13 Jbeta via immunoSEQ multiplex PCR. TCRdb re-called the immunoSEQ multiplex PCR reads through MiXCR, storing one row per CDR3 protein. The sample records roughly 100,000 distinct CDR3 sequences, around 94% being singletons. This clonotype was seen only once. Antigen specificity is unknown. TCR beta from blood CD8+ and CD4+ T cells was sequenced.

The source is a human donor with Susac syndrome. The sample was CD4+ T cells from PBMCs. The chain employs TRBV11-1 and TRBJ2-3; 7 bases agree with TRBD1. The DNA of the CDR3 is TGTGCCAGCAGCTCGGACAGGACCGACACAGATACGCAGTATTTT. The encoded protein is CASSSDRTDTDTQYF.